This is a list of T cell receptor beta chains from one sample in a study of blood T cells in healthy people across ages. TCRdb recomputed calls from the 5' RACE reads with MiXCR, one row per CDR3 protein. The sample records hundreds of thousands of distinct CDR3 sequences, around three fifths being singletons. Source material: blood. Receptors were obtained from a man aged 55-75 years in good health. Each CDR3 is given with its conserved first and last residue. Fields, in order: V gene, D gene, J gene, clone size, CDR3 protein, CDR3 DNA. A D gene is named only where the DNA matches it firmly. Rows may omit the clone size; those that give it use once, few, many or a size class.

TRBV21-1	NA	TRBJ2-7	NA	CASSKIREQYF	TGTGCCAGCAGCAAAATACGAGAGCAGTACTTC
TRBV21-1	NA	TRBJ2-3	NA	CASSKELSGIGTDTQYF	TGTGCCAGCAGCAAAGAACTTAGCGGGATTGGCACAGATACGCAGTATTTT
TRBV7-9	TRBD2	TRBJ2-5	once	CASSLGRLAEQETQYF	TGTGCCAGCAGCTTAGGACGACTAGCGGAGCAAGAGACCCAGTACTTC
TRBV20-1	TRBD2	TRBJ2-7	NA	CSARDKAGGYEQYF	TGCAGTGCTAGAGACAAAGCGGGGGGCTACGAGCAGTACTTC
TRBV5-1	TRBD2	TRBJ2-1	NA	CASRSSGGYNEQFF	TGCGCCAGCAGGAGTAGCGGGGGATACAATGAGCAGTTCTTC
TRBV6-6	TRBD2	TRBJ2-5	NA	CASAKAGANQETQYF	TGTGCCAGCGCCAAAGCGGGGGCGAACCAAGAGACCCAGTACTTC
TRBV12-3/TRBV12-4	TRBD1	TRBJ2-7	NA	CASSLQGAAYNEQYF	TGTGCCAGCAGTTTACAGGGGGCCGCCTACAATGAGCAGTACTTC
TRBV10-3	TRBD1	TRBJ2-5	NA	CAISDQRGPRGETQYF	TGTGCCATCAGTGATCAACGCGGACCCAGGGGGGAGACCCAGTACTTC
TRBV10-3	NA	TRBJ2-1	NA	CAISQGRSRVGSAVTYNEQFF	TGTGCCATCTCCCAGGGTCGGAGCAGGGTGGGGTCGGCTGTCACCTACAATGAGCAGTTCTTC
TRBV20-1	TRBD1	TRBJ1-5	NA	CSVVKTGGAGQPQHF	TGCAGTGTTGTTAAGACAGGGGGCGCGGGTCAGCCCCAGCATTTT
TRBV4-2	TRBD1	TRBJ1-2	NA	CASSQVVPGGVEGYTF	TGTGCCAGCAGCCAAGTGGTCCCAGGGGGCGTTGAGGGCTACACCTTC
TRBV7-9	TRBD1	TRBJ2-1	NA	CASSEDRGGDSSYNEQFF	TGTGCCAGCAGCGAGGACAGGGGAGGTGATAGCTCCTACAATGAGCAGTTCTTC
TRBV7-6	TRBD2	TRBJ2-5	NA	CASTGLGLAGQETQYF	TGTGCCAGCACAGGCCTGGGACTAGCGGGGCAAGAGACCCAGTACTTC
TRBV27	TRBD1	TRBJ2-2	NA	CASSFSTGGTGELFF	TGTGCCAGCAGTTTCAGCACAGGGGGAACCGGGGAGCTGTTTTTT
TRBV2	TRBD2	TRBJ2-1	NA	CASSGTSGIHNEQFF	TGTGCCAGCAGCGGGACTAGCGGGATACACAATGAGCAGTTCTTC
TRBV6-5	NA	TRBJ1-6	NA	CASSRQDNSPLHF	TGTGCCAGCAGCCGACAGGATAATTCACCCCTCCACTTT
TRBV12-3/TRBV12-4	TRBD1	TRBJ2-5	NA	CASSQQGFWETQYF	TGTGCCAGCAGCCAACAGGGGTTTTGGGAGACCCAGTACTTC
TRBV20-1	NA	TRBJ1-4	NA	CSANRGGSEKLFF	TGCAGTGCTAATCGGGGTGGCAGTGAAAAACTGTTTTTT
TRBV7-2	NA	TRBJ2-7	NA	CASRRLVSTYEQYF	TGTGCCAGCAGAAGACTAGTCTCGACCTACGAGCAGTACTTC
TRBV28	TRBD1	TRBJ2-5	few	CASRGTGIETQYF	TGTGCCAGCAGGGGGACAGGGATAGAGACCCAGTACTTC
TRBV20-1	TRBD2	TRBJ2-5	NA	CSAGTSGGHSGETQYF	TGCAGTGCCGGGACTAGCGGGGGCCATTCGGGAGAGACCCAGTACTTC
TRBV7-2	TRBD2	TRBJ2-7	NA	CASSSSSGGALGYEQYF	TGTGCCAGCAGCTCATCTAGCGGGGGGGCGCTTGGCTACGAGCAGTACTTC